The clone carrying this T cell receptor (beta chain) was recorded only once. Its cognate antigen is unknown. Cells designated naive CD8 were CD45RO-negative and were positively selected for CCR7, with terminally differentiated effector memory CD45RA+ cells excluded. TCRdb's table, derived via immunoSEQ multiplex PCR, lists solely in-frame clones and lacks some. The data show roughly 2 million clones, about 95% seen once. The sample comes from a study of shared clonotypes between healthy human individuals. Regarding the study as a whole: Non-shared clonotypes had lower generation probabilities than those shared by all four donors.

Germline loops: CDR1 SGDLS, CDR2 YYNGEE. V was pared by 2 bases and J by 6 bases, with 3 bases of the junction left unmatched. There are 13 residues in the CDR3. Sequencing input: naive CD8+ T cells sorted from blood. This chain links TRBV9 with TRBJ2-7; 9 bases line up with TRBD2. The sequence came from a man aged 18 to 35 in good health. CDR3 sequence (DNA): TGTGCCAGCAGCGTGGGGACTAGCTCCGAGCAGTACTTC. It specifies CASSVGTSSEQYF.